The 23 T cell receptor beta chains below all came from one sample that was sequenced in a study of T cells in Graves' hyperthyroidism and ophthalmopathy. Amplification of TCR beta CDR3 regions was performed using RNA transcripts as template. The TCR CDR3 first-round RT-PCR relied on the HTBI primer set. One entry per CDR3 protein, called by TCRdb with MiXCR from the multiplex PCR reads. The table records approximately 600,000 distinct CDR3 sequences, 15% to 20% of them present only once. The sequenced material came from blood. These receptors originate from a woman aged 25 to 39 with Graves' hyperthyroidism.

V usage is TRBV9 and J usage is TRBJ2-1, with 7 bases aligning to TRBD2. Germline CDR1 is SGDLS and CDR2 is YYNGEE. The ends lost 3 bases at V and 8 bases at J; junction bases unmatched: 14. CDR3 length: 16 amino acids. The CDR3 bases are TGTGCCAGCAGCGGACCGATGACCGGGAGGTGGTATGAGCAGTTCTTC. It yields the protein CASSGPMTGRWYEQFF.

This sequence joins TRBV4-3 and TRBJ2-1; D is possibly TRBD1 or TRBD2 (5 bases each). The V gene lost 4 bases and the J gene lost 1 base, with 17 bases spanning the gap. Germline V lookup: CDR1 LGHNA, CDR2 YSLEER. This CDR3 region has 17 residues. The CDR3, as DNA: TGCGCCAGCAGCCGCCAGTTAGCTGGGGGTTCCTACAATGAGCAGTTCTTC. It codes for CASSRQLAGGSYNEQFF.

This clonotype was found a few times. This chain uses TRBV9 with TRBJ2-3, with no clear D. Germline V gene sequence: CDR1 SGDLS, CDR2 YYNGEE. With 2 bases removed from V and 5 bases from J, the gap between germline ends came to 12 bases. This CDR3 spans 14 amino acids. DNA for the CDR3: TGTGCCAGCAGCGTTACTGGCAACATAGATACGCAGTATTTT. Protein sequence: CASSVTGNIDTQYF.

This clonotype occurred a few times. The CDR3 region has the DNA TGTGCCAGCTGGGGGGAATGGAATTCACCCCTCCACTTT. It yields the protein CASWGEWNSPLHF. The chain is built from TRBV28 and TRBJ1-6, with D possibly being TRBD1 (5 bases). Trimming removed 8 bases from V and 7 bases from J, with 12 bases in between. Germline CDR1 MDHEN, CDR2 SYDVKM. The CDR3 has 13 residues.

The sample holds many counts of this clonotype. The CDR3 bases are TGTGCCTGGAGCCGGGCGAACAGGGGATCCACTGAAGCTTTCTTT. This sequence encodes CAWSRANRGSTEAFF. The V call is TRBV30, the J call TRBJ1-1, with 7 bases fitting TRBD1. Germline V gene data show CDR1 as GTSNPN and CDR2 as SVGIG (reference sequence). This CDR3 has 15 residues. V gave up 3 bases and J gave up 4 bases; unmatched junction bases: 11.

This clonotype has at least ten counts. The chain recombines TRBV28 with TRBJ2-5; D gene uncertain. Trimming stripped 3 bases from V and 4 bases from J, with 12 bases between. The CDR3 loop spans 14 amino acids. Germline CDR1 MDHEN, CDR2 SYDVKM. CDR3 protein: CASSFVRPGETQYF. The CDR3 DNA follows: TGTGCCAGCAGTTTTGTCCGCCCGGGAGAGACCCAGTACTTC.

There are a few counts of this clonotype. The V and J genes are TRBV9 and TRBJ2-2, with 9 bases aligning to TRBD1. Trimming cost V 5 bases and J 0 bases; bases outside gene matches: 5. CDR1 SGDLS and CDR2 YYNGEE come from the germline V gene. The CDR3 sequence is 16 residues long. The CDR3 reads CASSSGQGTNTGELFF. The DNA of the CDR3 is TGTGCCAGCAGTTCCGGACAGGGGACGAACACCGGGGAGCTGTTTTTT.

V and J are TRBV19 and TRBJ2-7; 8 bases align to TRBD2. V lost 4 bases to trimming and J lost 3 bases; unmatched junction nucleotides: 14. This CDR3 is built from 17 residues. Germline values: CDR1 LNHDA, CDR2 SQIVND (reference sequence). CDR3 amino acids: CASSKSGVAGLGYEQYF. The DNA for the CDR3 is TGTGCCAGTAGTAAATCTGGGGTAGCGGGACTGGGCTACGAGCAGTACTTC.

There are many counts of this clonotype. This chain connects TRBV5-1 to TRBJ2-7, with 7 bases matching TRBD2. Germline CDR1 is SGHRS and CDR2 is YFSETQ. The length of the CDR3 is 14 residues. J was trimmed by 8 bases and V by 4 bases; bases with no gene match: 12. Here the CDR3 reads CASSLSGEGAKQYF. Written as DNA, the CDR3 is TGCGCCAGCAGCCTATCCGGGGAGGGTGCCAAGCAGTACTTC.

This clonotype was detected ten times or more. CDR3 in DNA: TGTGCCAGACAGGGACGTGAGGCCTTTAACTATGGCTACACCTTC. Amino acids: CARQGREAFNYGYTF. This sequence joins TRBV2 and TRBJ1-2, with D maybe TRBD1 (6 bases). CDR3 length: 15 amino acids. The V end lost 9 bases, the J end lost 1 base, and 18 bases lay between the germline ends. CDR1 and CDR2 (germline): SNHLY, FYNNEI.

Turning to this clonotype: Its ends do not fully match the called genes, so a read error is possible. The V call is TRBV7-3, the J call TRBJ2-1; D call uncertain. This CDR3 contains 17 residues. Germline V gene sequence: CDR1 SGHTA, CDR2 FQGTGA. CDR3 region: CASSQGRVPASYNEQFF. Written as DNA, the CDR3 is TGCGCCAGCAGCCAAGGAAGGGTGCCTGCGTCCTACAATGAGCAGTTCTTC.

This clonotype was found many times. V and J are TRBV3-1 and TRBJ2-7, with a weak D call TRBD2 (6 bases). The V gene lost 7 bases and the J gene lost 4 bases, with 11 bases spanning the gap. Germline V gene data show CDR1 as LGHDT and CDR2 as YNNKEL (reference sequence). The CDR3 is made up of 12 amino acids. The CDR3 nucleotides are TGTGCCAGCACCCTTGGAGGGTACGAGCAGTACTTC. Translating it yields CASTLGGYEQYF.

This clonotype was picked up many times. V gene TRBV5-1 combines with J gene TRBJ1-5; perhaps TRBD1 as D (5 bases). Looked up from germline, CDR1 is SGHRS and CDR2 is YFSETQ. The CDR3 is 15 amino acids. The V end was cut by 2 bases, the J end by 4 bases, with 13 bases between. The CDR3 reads CASSLTGQENQPQHF. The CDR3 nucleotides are TGCGCCAGCAGCTTAACGGGGCAGGAGAATCAGCCCCAGCATTTT.

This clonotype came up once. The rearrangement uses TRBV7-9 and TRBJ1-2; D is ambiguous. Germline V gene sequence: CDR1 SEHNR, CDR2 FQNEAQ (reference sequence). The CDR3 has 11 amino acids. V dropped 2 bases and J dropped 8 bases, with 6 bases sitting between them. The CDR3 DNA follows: TGTGCCAGCAGCTTATCGTCCGGCTACACCTTC. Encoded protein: CASSLSSGYTF.

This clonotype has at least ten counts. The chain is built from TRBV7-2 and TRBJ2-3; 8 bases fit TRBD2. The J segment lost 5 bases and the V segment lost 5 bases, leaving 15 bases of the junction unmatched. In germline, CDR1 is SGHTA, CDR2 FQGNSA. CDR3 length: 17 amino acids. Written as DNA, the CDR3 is TGTGCCAGCAGCCCGCCGAACGGGAGGGCCGTGAGAGATACGCAGTATTTT. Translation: CASSPPNGRAVRDTQYF.

CDR3 sequence (DNA): TGTGCCAGCAGCAGCCGGGACCCCTACGAGCAGTACTTC. This gives the protein CASSSRDPYEQYF. V gene TRBV13 combines with J gene TRBJ2-7, with D perhaps being TRBD1 or TRBD2 (5 bases each). V was cut by 5 bases and J by 2 bases, with 10 bases left in between. This CDR3 comprises 13 residues. The V gene's germline CDR1 is PRHDT and CDR2 FYEKMQ (reference sequence).

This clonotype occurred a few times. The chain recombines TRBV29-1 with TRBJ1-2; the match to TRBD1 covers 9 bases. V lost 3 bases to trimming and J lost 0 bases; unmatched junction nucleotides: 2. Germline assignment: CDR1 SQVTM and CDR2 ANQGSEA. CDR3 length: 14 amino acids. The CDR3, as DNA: TGCAGCGTTGACGACAGGGGGTCTAACTATGGCTACACCTTC. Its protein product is CSVDDRGSNYGYTF. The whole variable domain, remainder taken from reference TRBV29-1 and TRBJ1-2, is SAVISQKPSRDICQRGTSLTIQCQVDSQVTMMFWYRQQPGQSLTLIATANQGSEATYESGFVIDKFPISRPNLTFSTLTVSNMSPEDSSIYLCSVDDRGSNYGYTFGSGTRLTVV.

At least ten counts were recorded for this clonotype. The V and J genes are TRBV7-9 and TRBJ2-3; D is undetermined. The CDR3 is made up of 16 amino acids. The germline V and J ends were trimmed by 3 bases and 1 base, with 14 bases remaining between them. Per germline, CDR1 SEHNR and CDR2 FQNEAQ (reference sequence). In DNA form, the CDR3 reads TGTGCCAGCAGCTTCATTGATCTCGACGGCACAGATACGCAGTATTTT. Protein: CASSFIDLDGTDTQYF.

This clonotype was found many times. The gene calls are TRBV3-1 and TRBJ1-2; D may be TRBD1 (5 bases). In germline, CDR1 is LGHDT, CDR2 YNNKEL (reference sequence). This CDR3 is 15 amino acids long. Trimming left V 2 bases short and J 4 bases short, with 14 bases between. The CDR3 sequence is CASSQNGDLLYGYTF. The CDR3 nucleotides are TGTGCCAGCAGCCAAAACGGGGACTTGCTCTATGGCTACACCTTC.

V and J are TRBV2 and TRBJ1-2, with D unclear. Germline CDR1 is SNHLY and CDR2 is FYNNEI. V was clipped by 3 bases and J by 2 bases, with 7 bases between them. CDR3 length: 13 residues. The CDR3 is CASSEIGNYGYTF. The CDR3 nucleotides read TGTGCCAGCAGTGAGATAGGGAACTATGGCTACACCTTC.

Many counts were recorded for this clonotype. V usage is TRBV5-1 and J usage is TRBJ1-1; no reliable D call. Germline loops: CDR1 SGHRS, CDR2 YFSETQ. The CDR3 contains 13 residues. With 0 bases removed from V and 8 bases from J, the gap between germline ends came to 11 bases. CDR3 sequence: CASSLEAPGEAFF. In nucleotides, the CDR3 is TGCGCCAGCAGCTTGGAGGCCCCCGGAGAAGCTTTCTTT.

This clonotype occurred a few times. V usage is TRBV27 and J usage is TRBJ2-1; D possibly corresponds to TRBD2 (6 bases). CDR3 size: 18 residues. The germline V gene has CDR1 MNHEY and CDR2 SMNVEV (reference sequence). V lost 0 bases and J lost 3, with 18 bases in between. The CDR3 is CASSLSLRGRRSYNEQFF. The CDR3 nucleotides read TGTGCCAGCAGTTTATCCCTACGAGGGAGGCGCAGCTACAATGAGCAGTTCTTC.

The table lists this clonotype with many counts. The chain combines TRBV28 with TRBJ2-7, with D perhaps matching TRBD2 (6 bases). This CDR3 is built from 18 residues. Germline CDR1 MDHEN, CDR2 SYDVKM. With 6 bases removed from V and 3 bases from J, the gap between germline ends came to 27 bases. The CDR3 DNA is TGTGCCAGCAGGACGCCCCGAGGAGGGGCGGAATCTAGCTACGAGCAGTACTTC. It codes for CASRTPRGGAESSYEQYF.